The 7 T cell receptor beta chains below come from one sample, sequenced in a study of radiotherapy plus CTLA-4 blockade in lung cancer. Method: immunoSEQ multiplex PCR; TCRdb's copy keeps in-frame clones and lacks some. The repertoire holds 40,000 or so clones, approximately 70% seen once, with roughly 10% in the top ten. Sequencing was performed on peripheral blood, taken from a patient treated with radiotherapy plus ipilimumab. These TCRs come from a human donor with non-small cell lung cancer who had stable disease on radiotherapy plus ipilimumab.

The V and J genes are TRBV5-1 and TRBJ2-7, with a possible D match to TRBD1 (6 bases). The CDR3 runs 14 residues. V lost 2 bases and J 5 bases, leaving 14 bases between the germline ends. The germline V gene encodes CDR1 SGHRS and CDR2 YFSETQ. The CDR3 sequence: CASSLTGPDHEQYF. CDR3 sequence (DNA): TGCGCCAGCAGCTTAACAGGGCCTGACCACGAGCAGTACTTC.

V is TRBV14 and J is TRBJ1-6; TRBD1 matches 11 bases. CDR1 is SGHDN, CDR2 FVKESK, per germline. J was trimmed by 0 bases and V by 4 bases; bases with no gene match: 5. The CDR3 covers 18 residues. The CDR3, as DNA: TGTGCCAGCAGCCCAGGACAGGGGGCGCGCTCCTATAATTCACCCCTCCACTTT. It translates to CASSPGQGARSYNSPLHF. Combining the CDR3 with reference TRBV14 and TRBJ1-6 gives the whole variable domain EAGVTQFPSHSVIEKGQTVTLRCDPISGHDNLYWYRRVMGKEIKFLLHFVKESKQDESGMPNNRFLAERTGGTYSTLKVQPAELEDSGVYFCASSPGQGARSYNSPLHFGNGTRLTVT.

The table lists this clone with a few counts. The genes are TRBV6-1 and TRBJ1-5; no definite D call. Germline V CDR1 and CDR2: MNHNS, SASEGT. The CDR3 consists of 15 residues. Trimming took 1 base from V and 4 from J, leaving 11 bases between them. CDR3 sequence: CASSEGHRRNQPQHF. As DNA, the CDR3 is TGTGCCAGCAGTGAAGGACATCGGCGAAATCAGCCCCAGCATTTT.

This clone has more than one count but fewer than ten. The genes are TRBV25-1 and TRBJ1-2; 7 bases match TRBD1. This CDR3 contains 12 residues. Trimming at V came to 8 bases and at J to 8 bases, leaving 8 bases not matched to a gene. Germline V gene lookup returns CDR1 MGHDK and CDR2 SYGVNS. Written as DNA, the CDR3 is TGTGCCAGCGGGCTGACAGGGCGAGGCTACACCTTC. Translation: CASGLTGRGYTF.

The rearrangement uses TRBV27 and TRBJ2-6; D gene unclear. The CDR3 consists of 13 residues. Per the germline V gene, CDR1 is MNHEY and CDR2 is SMNVEV (reference sequence). V was pared by 3 bases and J by 4 bases, with 4 bases between. The CDR3 DNA follows: TGTGCCAGCAGTTTTCTGGGGGCCAACGTCCTGACTTTC. It encodes CASSFLGANVLTF.

The rearrangement uses TRBV5-1 and TRBJ2-5; possibly TRBD1 for D (6 bases). The J call may be incorrect, as the DNA end agrees better with TRBJ2-7. The CDR3 length is 12 residues. Germline lookup yields CDR1 SGHRS and CDR2 YFSETQ. CDR3 DNA sequence: TGCGCCAGCAGCTTACAGGGACGCGAGCAGTACTTC. This encodes CASSLQGREQYF.

The genes are TRBV10-3 and TRBJ1-2, with TRBD1 as a possible D gene (6 bases). CDR3 size: 13 residues. The germline CDR1 and CDR2 sequences are ENHRY and SYGVKD. The germline V and J ends were trimmed by 2 bases and 3 bases, with 7 bases remaining between them. Written as DNA, the CDR3 is TGTGCCATCAGTGAGGCAGGGGACTATGGCTACACCTTC. It translates to CAISEAGDYGYTF.